This TCR beta chain was recorded in a study of graft-versus-host responses after intestinal transplantation. About the study: Tacrolimus and steroids were given for three to four years to all recipients after anti-thymocyte globulin induction. Study conclusions and caveats: Some GvH clones appeared in ileal mucosa or blood before recipient bone marrow. Within allografts, high graft-versus-host to host-versus-graft clonal ratios were seen among patients with graft-donor T cell macrochimerism.

Regarding this clone: Its antigen is still unknown.

Germline CDR1 and CDR2: SGHDT and YYEEEE. The CDR3 covers 15 residues. Trimming stripped 2 bases from V and 1 base from J, with 12 bases between. Using immunoSEQ multiplex PCR, the repertoire was profiled, and TCRdb retains in-frame clones only, with some absent. The sample yields about 100,000 clones, over 80% seen once. The TCR comes from a human donor who received an intestinal transplant. The sample in question was unstimulated CD8+ T cells sorted from spleen or lymph node cells, obtained before intestinal transplant. The chain is built from TRBV5-6 and TRBJ1-1; D call uncertain. The CDR3 DNA sequence: TGTGCCAGCAGCTTACGTACAGATGAGAACACTGAAGCTTTCTTT. Translation gives CASSLRTDENTEAFF. Full variable domain (missing parts from reference TRBV5-6 and TRBJ1-1): DAGVTQSPTHLIKTRGQQVTLRCSPKSGHDTVSWYQQALGQGPQFIFQYYEEEERQRGNFPDRFSGHQFPNYSSELNVNALLLGDSALYLCASSLRTDENTEAFFGQGTRLTVV.